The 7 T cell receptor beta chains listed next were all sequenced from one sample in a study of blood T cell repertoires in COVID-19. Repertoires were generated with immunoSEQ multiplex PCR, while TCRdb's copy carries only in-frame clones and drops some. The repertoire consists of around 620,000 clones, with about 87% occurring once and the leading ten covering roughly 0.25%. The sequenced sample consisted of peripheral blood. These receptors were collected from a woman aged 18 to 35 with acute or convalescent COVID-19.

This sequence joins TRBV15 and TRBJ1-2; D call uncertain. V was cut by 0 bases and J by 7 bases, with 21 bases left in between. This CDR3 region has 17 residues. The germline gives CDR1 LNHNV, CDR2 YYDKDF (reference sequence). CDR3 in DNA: TGTGCCACCAGCAGAGATAGGGTTCGCGGGGTCGGTAGTGGCTACACCTTC. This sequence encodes CATSRDRVRGVGSGYTF. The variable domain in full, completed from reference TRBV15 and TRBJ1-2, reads DAMVIQNPRYQVTQFGKPVTLSCSQTLNHNVMYWYQQKSSQAPKLLFHYYDKDFNNEADTPDNFQSRRPNTSFCFLDIRSPGLGDTAMYLCATSRDRVRGVGSGYTFGSGTRLTVV.

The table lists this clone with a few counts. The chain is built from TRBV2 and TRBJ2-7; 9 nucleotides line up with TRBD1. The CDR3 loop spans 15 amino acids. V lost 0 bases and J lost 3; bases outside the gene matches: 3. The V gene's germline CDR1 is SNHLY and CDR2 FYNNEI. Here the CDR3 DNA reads TGTGCCAGCAGTGAAGCACCGACAGGGGGCTACGAGCAGTACTTC. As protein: CASSEAPTGGYEQYF.

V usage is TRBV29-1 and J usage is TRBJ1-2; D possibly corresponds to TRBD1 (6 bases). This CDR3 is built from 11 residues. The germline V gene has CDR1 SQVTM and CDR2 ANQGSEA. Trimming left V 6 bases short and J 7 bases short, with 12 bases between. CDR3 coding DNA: TGCAGCGTGGACAGTAGAGGTGGCTACACCTTC. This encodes CSVDSRGGYTF.

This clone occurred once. The CDR3 is CASSPRGFNTGELFF. DNA of the CDR3: TGTGCCAGCAGCCCCCGAGGATTCAACACCGGGGAGCTGTTTTTT. The rearrangement links TRBV9 to TRBJ2-2; D is ambiguous. The CDR3 is 15 amino acids. Germline V lookup: CDR1 SGDLS, CDR2 YYNGEE. V was shortened by 4 bases and J by 2 bases, with 12 bases between the two germline ends.

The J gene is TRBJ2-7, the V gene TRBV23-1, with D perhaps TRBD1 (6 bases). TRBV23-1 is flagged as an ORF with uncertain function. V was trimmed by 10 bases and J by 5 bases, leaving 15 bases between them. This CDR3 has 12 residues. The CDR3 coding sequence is TGCGCCACGTGGCTTGGGGGCCACGAGCAGTACTTC. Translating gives CATWLGGHEQYF.

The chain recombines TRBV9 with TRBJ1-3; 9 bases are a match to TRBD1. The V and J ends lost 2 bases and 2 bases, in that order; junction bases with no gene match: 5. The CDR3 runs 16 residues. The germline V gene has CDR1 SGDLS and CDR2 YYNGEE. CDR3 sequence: CASSVPGTGTGNTIYF. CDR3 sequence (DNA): TGTGCCAGCAGCGTCCCCGGGACAGGGACTGGAAACACCATATATTTT.

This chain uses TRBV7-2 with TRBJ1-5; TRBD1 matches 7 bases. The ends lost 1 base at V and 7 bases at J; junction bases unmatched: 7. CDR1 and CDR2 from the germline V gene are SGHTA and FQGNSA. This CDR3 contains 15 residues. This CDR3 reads CASSLGDRVWQPQHF. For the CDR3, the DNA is TGTGCCAGCAGCTTAGGCGACAGGGTTTGGCAGCCCCAGCATTTT. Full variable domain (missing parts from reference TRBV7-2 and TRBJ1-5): GAGVSQSPSNKVTEKGKDVELRCDPISGHTALYWYRQSLGQGLEFLIYFQGNSAPDKSGLPSDRFSAERTGGSVSTLTIQRTQQEDSAVYLCASSLGDRVWQPQHFGDGTRLSIL.